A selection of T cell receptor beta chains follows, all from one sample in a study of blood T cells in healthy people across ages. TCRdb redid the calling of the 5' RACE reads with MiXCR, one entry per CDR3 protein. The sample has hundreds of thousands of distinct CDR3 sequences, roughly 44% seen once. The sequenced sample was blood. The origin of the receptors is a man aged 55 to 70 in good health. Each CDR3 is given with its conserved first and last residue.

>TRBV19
CASSIRDSLYNEQFF
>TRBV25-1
CASSGNRIYEQYF
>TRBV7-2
CASRSGPSSYEQYF
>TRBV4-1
CASSQDVGEPYNEQFF
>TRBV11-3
CASSLDRLRGKNSMDQPQHF
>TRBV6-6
CASTLDRDNEQFF
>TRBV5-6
CASSELAGALNIQYF
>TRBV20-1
CSPLYSYGYTF
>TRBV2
CASSPPGQRGLYEQYF
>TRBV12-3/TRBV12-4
CASSFQTGATYEQYF
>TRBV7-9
CASSLGADGELFF
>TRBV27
CASSSWGSGDGNEQFF
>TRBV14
CASSQEARHDTQYF
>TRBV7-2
CASSSFTGELFF
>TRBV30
CACKADAQETQYF
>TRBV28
CASSLSNRLLAKNIQYF
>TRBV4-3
CASSQDLLGFSSYEQYF
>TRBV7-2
CASSLASRGINEQFF
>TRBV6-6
CASSLDLRETQYF
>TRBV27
CASRNRWPPYEQYF
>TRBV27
CASSLVPSSYNSPLHF
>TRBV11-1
CASSFKGGPQETQYF
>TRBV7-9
CASSFPDDLLETQYF
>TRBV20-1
CSARTGMDYGYTF
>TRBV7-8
CASSSHKGTSVETQYF
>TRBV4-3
CASSQGGRGNEKLFF
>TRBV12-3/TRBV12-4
CASSSYGTSVSDTQYF